This is a list of T cell receptor beta chains from one sample in a study of blood T cell repertoires in COVID-19. The method was immunoSEQ multiplex PCR; TCRdb's version includes in-frame clones alone and lacks a portion of them. The sample holds 150,000 to 200,000 clones; around 77% are singletons and the top ten take roughly a sixth. What was sequenced was peripheral blood. These receptors were taken from a man in his sixties with active or convalescent COVID-19. Both conserved end residues are part of each CDR3. Fields, in order: V gene, D gene, clone size, J gene, CDR3 protein, CDR3 DNA. D genes are given only for firm matches. Clone sizes are given selectively: once, few, many, or a class where the clone is expanded.

TRBV3-1/TRBV3-2	-	few	TRBJ1-2	CASSQGRTNYGYTF	TGTGCCAGCAGCCAAGGGAGGACTAACTATGGCTACACCTTC
TRBV20-1	TRBD2	-	TRBJ2-5	CSASRASGSRQETQYF	TGCAGTGCTAGTAGGGCTAGCGGGAGTCGGCAAGAGACCCAGTACTTC
TRBV5-1	TRBD1	-	TRBJ2-7	CASSRDRSSYEQYF	TGCGCCAGCAGCCGGGACAGAAGCTCCTACGAGCAGTACTTC
TRBV6-2/TRBV6-3	-	few	TRBJ1-5	CASSSGRYVPQHF	TGTGCCAGCAGCTCTGGCAGGTATGTTCCCCAGCATTTT
TRBV7-2	-	once	TRBJ2-7	CASSASGGSYEQYF	TGTGCCAGCAGCGCTTCCGGGGGAAGCTACGAGCAGTACTTC
TRBV5-4	-	once	TRBJ2-5	CASSRGAQETQYF	TGTGCCAGCAGCCGGGGAGCTCAAGAGACCCAGTACTTC
TRBV5-1	TRBD2	-	TRBJ2-1	CASSLGPSGGNEQFF	TGCGCCAGCAGCTTGGGGCCTAGCGGTGGCAATGAGCAGTTCTTC
TRBV15	-	-	TRBJ2-1	CATSRDLGPWYQFF	TGTGCCACCAGCAGAGATCTAGGCCCCTGGTATCAGTTCTTC
TRBV6-2/TRBV6-3	-	-	TRBJ1-1	CASSLQGDTEAFF	TGTGCCAGCAGTTTACAGGGTGACACTGAAGCTTTCTTT
TRBV2	-	-	TRBJ1-4	CASRDLGEGNEKLFF	TGTGCCAGCAGAGACTTGGGCGAGGGTAATGAAAAACTGTTTTTT
TRBV3-1/TRBV3-2	-	-	TRBJ2-1	CASSKQGADEQFF	TGTGCCAGCAGCAAACAGGGAGCCGATGAGCAGTTCTTC
TRBV27	TRBD1	-	TRBJ2-7	CASSFSGTGDYEQYF	TGTGCCAGCAGTTTTTCCGGGACAGGCGACTACGAGCAGTACTTC
TRBV7-2	TRBD2	-	TRBJ2-1	CASSATSGRLEGNEQFF	TGTGCCAGCAGCGCGACTAGCGGGAGGCTTGAGGGCAATGAGCAGTTCTTC
TRBV19	-	-	TRBJ1-4	CASSRGIRAEKLFF	TGTGCCAGTAGTAGAGGGATACGGGCTGAAAAACTGTTTTTT
TRBV28	TRBD1	-	TRBJ2-7	CASRTGQALEQYF	TGTGCCAGCAGAACGGGACAGGCCTTGGAGCAGTACTTC
TRBV7-9	-	-	TRBJ1-1	CASSLAPQGFEAFF	TGTGCCAGCAGCTTAGCGCCGCAGGGGTTTGAAGCTTTCTTT
TRBV29-1	TRBD1	once	TRBJ2-7	CSVKTGNYEQYF	TGCAGCGTTAAGACAGGGAACTACGAGCAGTACTTC
TRBV28	-	-	TRBJ2-3	CASSTSTDTQYF	TGTGCCAGCAGTACTTCAACAGATACGCAGTATTTT
TRBV11-3	-	-	TRBJ2-2	CASSSLHPAGPGELFF	TGTGCCAGCAGCAGTCTCCATCCTGCAGGCCCCGGGGAGCTGTTTTTT
TRBV15	TRBD2	-	TRBJ2-1	CATSNLGRGNNEQFF	TGTGCCACCAGCAACCTCGGGAGGGGGAACAATGAGCAGTTCTTC
TRBV6-2/TRBV6-3	TRBD1	-	TRBJ2-2	CASSSADRANGELFF	TGTGCCAGCAGTTCGGCGGACAGGGCAAACGGGGAGCTGTTTTTT
TRBV2	-	few	TRBJ1-6	CASRVSSYNSPLHF	TGTGCCAGCAGGGTGAGCTCCTATAATTCACCCCTCCACTTT
TRBV28	-	-	TRBJ2-1	CASNGTPNNEQFF	TGTGCCAGCAACGGTACTCCTAACAATGAGCAGTTCTTC
TRBV5-4	TRBD1	-	TRBJ1-6	CASSLGGQGVNSPLHF	TGTGCCAGCAGCTTGGGGGGACAGGGGGTAAATTCACCCCTCCACTTT
TRBV18	TRBD1	-	TRBJ1-2	CASSLRDSNSYGYTF	TGTGCCAGCTCACTTAGGGACAGTAATTCTTATGGCTACACCTTC
TRBV5-6	-	few	TRBJ2-7	CASSYPTGSVFDEQYF	TGTGCCAGCAGCTACCCGACAGGAAGCGTTTTCGACGAGCAGTACTTC